Shown below are 20 T cell receptor beta chains from a single sample sequenced in a study of blood T cell repertoires in COVID-19. The repertoire was sequenced with immunoSEQ multiplex PCR; TCRdb's copy has only in-frame clones and lacks some. The sample yields roughly 100,000 clones, over 70% seen once. The sample comprised peripheral blood. The source of these receptors is a human donor with acute or convalescent COVID-19. The donor label of this sample is uncertain.

The chain links TRBV5-1 to TRBJ2-4; D is perhaps TRBD2 (5 bases). Germline loops: CDR1 SGHRS, CDR2 YFSETQ. There are 15 residues in the CDR3. The V and J ends lost 0 bases and 4 bases respectively, with 11 bases between them. The CDR3 DNA reads as TGCGCCAGCAGCTTGGATCGGGGTTCGAAAAACATTCAGTACTTC. Its protein product is CASSLDRGSKNIQYF.

V usage is TRBV5-1 and J usage is TRBJ1-2, with TRBD1 matching 11 bases. Germline V CDR1 and CDR2: SGHRS, YFSETQ. Unmatched junction bases numbered 15, after V lost 3 bases and J lost 8 bases. The CDR3 covers 17 residues. The CDR3 nucleotides read TGCGCCAGCAGCTGGGGGACAGGGGGGCCCGGAGCCGGCGGCTACACCTTC. This translates into CASSWGTGGPGAGGYTF.

This sequence joins TRBV5-6 and TRBJ1-6, with D possibly being TRBD1 (6 bases). Germline V gene lookup returns CDR1 SGHDT and CDR2 YYEEEE. With 4 bases removed from V and 8 bases from J, the gap between germline ends came to 10 bases. CDR3 length equals 13 residues. CDR3 region: CASSPRTDSPLHF. In nucleotides, the CDR3 is TGTGCCAGCAGCCCCCGGACAGATTCACCCCTCCACTTT. Full variable domain (remainder filled in from reference TRBV5-6 and TRBJ1-6): DAGVTQSPTHLIKTRGQQVTLRCSPKSGHDTVSWYQQALGQGPQFIFQYYEEEERQRGNFPDRFSGHQFPNYSSELNVNALLLGDSALYLCASSPRTDSPLHFGNGTRLTVT.

This clone has a handful of counts. V and J are TRBV19 and TRBJ2-7, with TRBD2 identical over 8 bases. CDR1 is LNHDA and CDR2 is SQIVND in the germline V gene (reference sequence). This CDR3 comprises 15 residues. V lost 4 bases, J lost 0 bases, and 5 bases stayed unmatched. CDR3 bases: TGTGCCAGTAGTAAGGTAGCGGGGAACTCCTACGAGCAGTACTTC. This translates into CASSKVAGNSYEQYF.

The chain carries TRBV3-1 (or the pseudogene TRBV3-2) and TRBJ1-2; TRBD1 agrees at 7 bases. This CDR3 comprises 15 residues. V lost 4 bases to trimming and J lost 8 bases; unmatched junction nucleotides: 13. The germline gives CDR1 LGHDT, CDR2 YNNKEL (reference sequence). In nucleotides, the CDR3 is TGTGCCAGCAGCCGACCCGACAGGGCCGGTTCGGGCTACACCTTC. Translating gives CASSRPDRAGSGYTF.

The chain joins TRBV24-1 to TRBJ2-5; TRBD1 might be the D (6 bases). The CDR3 sequence is 14 residues long. Trimming took 5 bases from V and 3 from J, leaving 12 bases between them. Germline CDR1 and CDR2: KGHDR and SFDVKD. CDR3 sequence (DNA): TGTGCCACCAGTGGGGGACAACTTAAAGAGACCCAGTACTTC. Protein product: CATSGGQLKETQYF.

This clone occurred a few times. The V gene is TRBV9, the J gene TRBJ2-2; no definite D call. CDR1 is SGDLS and CDR2 is YYNGEE in the germline V gene. The CDR3 totals 16 residues. The V end lost 0 bases, the J end lost 0 bases, and 9 bases lay between the germline ends. CDR3 in amino acids: CASSVEWRTNTGELFF. The CDR3 coding sequence is TGTGCCAGCAGCGTAGAATGGCGGACGAACACCGGGGAGCTGTTTTTT.

The J gene is TRBJ1-3, the V gene TRBV6-5; D not resolved. The CDR3 is made up of 14 amino acids. Germline V CDR1 and CDR2: MNHEY, SVGAGI. V shed 6 bases and J shed 0 bases, with 9 bases lying between them. The CDR3 nucleotides are TGTGCCAGCAGCCCGCGGCACTCTGGAAACACCATATATTTT. It translates to CASSPRHSGNTIYF.

The V and J genes are TRBV6-5 and TRBJ1-2; D is possibly TRBD1 (5 bases). The CDR3 contains 14 residues. Germline CDR1 MNHEY, CDR2 SVGAGI. V was trimmed by 0 bases and J by 3 bases, leaving 8 bases between them. CDR3 sequence: CASSYSTDHYGYTF. The CDR3, as DNA: TGTGCCAGCAGTTACTCGACAGACCACTATGGCTACACCTTC.

For the CDR3, the DNA is TGTGCCAGCAGTGAATATTGGGGGGGTGAAGCTTTCTTT. It is translated as CASSEYWGGEAFF. The rearrangement links TRBV25-1 to TRBJ1-1, with D tentatively TRBD1 (5 bases). V lost 0 bases and J 7 bases, leaving 9 bases between the germline ends. The CDR3 contains 13 residues. CDR1 MGHDK and CDR2 SYGVNS come from the germline V gene.

The chain carries TRBV12-5 and TRBJ2-3; no definite D call. The germline V gene encodes CDR1 LGHNT and CDR2 FRNRAP. V lost 2 bases to trimming and J lost 7 bases, with 22 bases between them. The CDR3 spans 17 residues. The CDR3 loop reads CASGLFLSTHLYYTQYF. The CDR3 DNA reads TGTGCTAGTGGTTTGTTCTTATCAACGCATCTATACTATACGCAGTATTTT.

Note on this clone: The sample holds other DNA sequences that translate to the same CDR3. The J gene is TRBJ1-1, the V gene TRBV27, with TRBD1 identical over 8 bases. Germline V gene lookup returns CDR1 MNHEY and CDR2 SMNVEV (reference sequence). The CDR3 spans 13 residues. V shed 8 bases, J shed 5 bases, and the junction held 7 bases outside the gene matches. The CDR3 is CASRTTGGTEAFF. The CDR3 DNA is TGTGCCAGCCGAACAACAGGGGGTACTGAAGCTTTCTTT.

This clone was seen at least ten times. The chain links TRBV6-1 to TRBJ1-1; 7 nucleotides align to TRBD1. CDR3 size: 14 residues. Germline V gene sequence: CDR1 MNHNS, CDR2 SASEGT. The J segment lost 4 bases and the V segment lost 3 bases, leaving 5 bases of the junction unmatched. This CDR3 reads CASSDRGRGTEAFF. The DNA of the CDR3 is TGTGCCAGCAGTGATAGGGGGCGCGGCACTGAAGCTTTCTTT.

V is TRBV15 and J is TRBJ1-4; D gene ambiguous. This CDR3 is 15 amino acids long. The V end was cut by 2 bases, the J end by 0 bases, with 7 bases between. The germline CDR1 and CDR2 sequences are LNHNV and YYDKDF (reference sequence). In DNA form, the CDR3 reads TGTGCCACCAGCAGAAGCCGAGCAACTAATGAAAAACTGTTTTTT. This translates into CATSRSRATNEKLFF.

The V and J genes are TRBV4-1 and TRBJ1-1, with TRBD1 as a possible D gene (6 bases). CDR1 and CDR2 from the germline V gene are MGHRA and YSYEKL. The V end was cut by 3 bases, the J end by 8 bases, with 19 bases between. The CDR3 is 15 residues long. The CDR3 DNA follows: TGCGCCAGCAGCCAGTCGGAACAGGGCTGGGGGGAAGCTTTCTTT. Its translation: CASSQSEQGWGEAFF.

The chain links TRBV28 to TRBJ1-2, with no clear D. The CDR3 sequence is 12 residues long. Germline V gene sequence: CDR1 MDHEN, CDR2 SYDVKM. V was clipped by 10 bases and J by 2 bases, with 11 bases between them. CDR3 coding DNA: TGTGCCACCCGGAGCATCAACTATGGCTACACCTTC. Its protein is CATRSINYGYTF.

This clone was seen just once. The chain links TRBV5-6 to TRBJ2-1, with D possibly being TRBD2 (5 bases). This CDR3 region has 13 residues. Per germline, CDR1 SGHDT and CDR2 YYEEEE. Trimming removed 3 bases from V and 6 bases from J, with 10 bases in between. CDR3: CASSSLGVNEQFF. The CDR3 bases are TGTGCCAGCAGCTCCCTCGGGGTCAATGAGCAGTTCTTC.

The chain recombines TRBV9 with TRBJ1-1; D is unresolved. Trimming removed 3 bases from V and 8 bases from J, with 17 bases in between. Germline assignment: CDR1 SGDLS and CDR2 YYNGEE. The CDR3 extends over 14 amino acids. CDR3 region: CASSASTGLSEAFF. CDR3 DNA: TGTGCCAGCAGCGCCTCTACGGGGTTGTCCGAAGCTTTCTTT.

The gene calls are TRBV5-6 and TRBJ2-7, with D possibly being TRBD1 (5 bases). CDR3 length equals 15 residues. Germline V CDR1 and CDR2: SGHDT, YYEEEE. V was clipped by 1 base and J by 0 bases, with 11 bases between them. CDR3 in DNA: TGTGCCAGCAGCTTGCCAGGGTGGAGCTCCTACGAGCAGTACGTC. Its translation is CASSLPGWSSYEQYV.

The gene calls are TRBV13 and TRBJ2-1; 7 bases match TRBD1. Unmatched junction bases numbered 11, after V lost 4 bases and J lost 5 bases. CDR3 length equals 16 residues. From germline, CDR1 is PRHDT and CDR2 FYEKMQ (reference sequence). CDR3 in DNA: TGTGCCAGCAGCTCCGGAGACAGGGTCAAGGACAATGAGCAGTTCTTC. Amino acids: CASSSGDRVKDNEQFF.